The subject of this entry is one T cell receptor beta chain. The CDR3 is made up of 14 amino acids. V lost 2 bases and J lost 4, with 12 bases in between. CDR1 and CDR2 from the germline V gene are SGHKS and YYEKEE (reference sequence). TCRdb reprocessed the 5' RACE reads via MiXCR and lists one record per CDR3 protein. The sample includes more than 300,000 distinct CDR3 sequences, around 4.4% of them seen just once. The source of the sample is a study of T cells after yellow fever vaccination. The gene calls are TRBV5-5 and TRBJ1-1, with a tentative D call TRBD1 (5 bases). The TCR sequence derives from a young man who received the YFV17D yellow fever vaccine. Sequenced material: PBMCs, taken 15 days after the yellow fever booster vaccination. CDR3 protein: CASSFREGLTEAFF. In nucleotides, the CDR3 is TGTGCCAGCAGCTTTAGGGAGGGGCTCACTGAAGCTTTCTTT. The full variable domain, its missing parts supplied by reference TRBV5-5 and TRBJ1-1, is DAGVTQSPTHLIKTRGQQVTLRCSPISGHKSVSWYQQVLGQGPQFIFQYYEKEERGRGNFPDRFSARQFPNYSSELNVNALLLGDSALYLCASSFREGLTEAFFGQGTRLTVV.